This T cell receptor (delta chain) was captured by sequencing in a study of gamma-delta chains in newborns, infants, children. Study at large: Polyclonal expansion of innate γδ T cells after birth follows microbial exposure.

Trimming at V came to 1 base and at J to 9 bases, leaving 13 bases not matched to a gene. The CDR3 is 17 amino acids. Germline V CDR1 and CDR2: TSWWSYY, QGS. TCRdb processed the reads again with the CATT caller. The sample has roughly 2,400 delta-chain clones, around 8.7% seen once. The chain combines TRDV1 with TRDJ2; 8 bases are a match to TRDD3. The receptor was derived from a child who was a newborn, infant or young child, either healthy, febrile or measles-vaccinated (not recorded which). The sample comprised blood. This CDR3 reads CALGERSYWGPPTQLFF. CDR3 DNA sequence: TGTGCTCTTGGGGAACGGTCCTACTGGGGGCCTCCGACACAACTCTTCTTT.